This is a list of T cell receptor beta chains from one sample in a study of cytomegalovirus exposure and HLA in healthy donors. The data were produced by immunoSEQ multiplex PCR, yet TCRdb's version contains in-frame clones alone and is incomplete. The sample has 70,000 or so clones. The sample comprised PBMCs. These receptors originate from a female donor in good health and CMV-seropositive. The CDR3 runs from the conserved cysteine through the conserved F or W. D genes are given only for firm matches.

CDR3 DNA	CDR3 protein	D gene	CDR3 length	J gene	V gene
TGTGCCAGTACCACGGGACAGGGGGTCTATGGCTACACCTTC	CASTTGQGVYGYTF	TRBD1	14	TRBJ1-2	TRBV19
TGTGCCAGCAGTGGGGACAGGGGGACTACCTACGAGCAGTACTTC	CASSGDRGTTYEQYF	TRBD1	15	TRBJ2-7	TRBV2
TGTGCCAGCAGCTTGGGGGGGGGAAGGGGGAACACTGAAGCTTTCTTT	CASSLGGGRGNTEAFF	-	16	TRBJ1-1	TRBV5-4
TGTGCCAGCTCGGACAGGGGCGCTCTTCAGCCCCAGCATTTT	CASSDRGALQPQHF	TRBD1	14	TRBJ1-5	TRBV28
TGTGCCAGCAGTGAACATCGACAGACCTTCTCCTACGAGCAGTACTTC	CASSEHRQTFSYEQYF	-	16	TRBJ2-7	TRBV6-1
TGTGCCAGCAGTTCCCTAGGGGACAAGAGAACTGAAGCTTTCTTT	CASSSLGDKRTEAFF	-	15	TRBJ1-1	TRBV6-5
TGTGCCAGCAGCAGAGGACAGGGAGGGGAGAACTATGGCTACACCTTC	CASSRGQGGENYGYTF	TRBD1	16	TRBJ1-2	TRBV9
TGTGCCAGTAGCTCACTGGAGTGGAATTCACCCCTCCACTTT	CASSSLEWNSPLHF	-	14	TRBJ1-6	TRBV19
TGTGCCAGTAGTATTGCCGATCTCAGCTACGAGCAGTACTTC	CASSIADLSYEQYF	-	14	TRBJ2-7	TRBV19
TGCAGCGTTGAAGGTGGGGCAGGGTGGGCCTACGAGCAGTACTTC	CSVEGGAGWAYEQYF	-	15	TRBJ2-7	TRBV29-1
TGTGCCAGCAGCAAAAACCAACAGGGAAGTCTCTACGAGCAGTACTTC	CASSKNQQGSLYEQYF	-	16	TRBJ2-7	TRBV9
TGCGCCAGCAGCAGAGAGGCGTACCAAGAGACCCAGTACTTC	CASSREAYQETQYF	-	14	TRBJ2-5	TRBV5-1
TGCGCCAGCAGTGATGGGCCGCCGCTCACTGAAGCTTTCTTT	CASSDGPPLTEAFF	-	14	TRBJ1-1	TRBV10-2
TGTGCCAGCAGCCAAGATCTAGAGCTAGCCTATGAGCAGTTCTTC	CASSQDLELAYEQFF	-	15	TRBJ2-1	TRBV4-2
TGTGCCAGCAGTTCCCCTTCCTATTCGGGAGAGTATAACTATGGCTACACCTTC	CASSSPSYSGEYNYGYTF	-	18	TRBJ1-2	TRBV28
TGTGCCTGGAGTCAGGACAGGGCCCTGTCGGCTTTCTTT	CAWSQDRALSAFF	TRBD1	13	TRBJ1-1	TRBV30
TGTGCCAGCAGCTTACTAGCCGCAGATACGCAGTATTTT	CASSLLAADTQYF	-	13	TRBJ2-3	TRBV5-4
TGTGCCAGCAGCTCTCCGGGACAGCCGTACGAGCAGTACTTC	CASSSPGQPYEQYF	TRBD1	14	TRBJ2-7	TRBV5-4
TGTGCCAGCAGCAGCAGGGGGCGCCTATACAATGAGCAGTTCTTC	CASSSRGRLYNEQFF	TRBD1	15	TRBJ2-1	TRBV6-5
TGTGCCAGCAGCTTTGGTCAACAGGGGGCGCGGAATGGCTACACCTTC	CASSFGQQGARNGYTF	TRBD1	16	TRBJ1-2	TRBV5-4
TGCGCCAGCAGCTTGGAAAGAGCTAACACTGAAGCTTTCTTT	CASSLERANTEAFF	-	14	TRBJ1-1	TRBV5-1
TGTGCCAGCAGTGAAGGCCCGGCAGGTAATCAGCCCCAGCATTTT	CASSEGPAGNQPQHF	-	15	TRBJ1-5	TRBV6-1
TGTGCCAGCAGTGAAGGGACAGTTAGCAATCAGCCCCAGCATTTT	CASSEGTVSNQPQHF	-	15	TRBJ1-5	TRBV6-1
TGTGCCAGCAGCTCACAGGTGAGAAACACTGAAGCTTTCTTT	CASSSQVRNTEAFF	-	14	TRBJ1-1	TRBV11-2
TGTGCCAGCAGCCCAGATGGGGGCCTGGGAAACACCATATATTTT	CASSPDGGLGNTIYF	-	15	TRBJ1-3	TRBV7-2
TGTGCCAGCAGTTTATCCGGTCACGAGCAGTACTTC	CASSLSGHEQYF	-	12	TRBJ2-7	TRBV28
TGTGCCAGCAGCCAGATACAGGGGGCCGGGGAAGAGACCCAGTACTTC	CASSQIQGAGEETQYF	TRBD1	16	TRBJ2-5	TRBV4-2
TGTGCCAGCAGCTTAAGGCTAGCGGGAGCAAATGAGCAGTTCTTC	CASSLRLAGANEQFF	TRBD2	15	TRBJ2-1	TRBV7-2
TGTGCCAGCAGCTTGACAGGGCAGGGTTATTACGAGCAGTACTTC	CASSLTGQGYYEQYF	TRBD1	15	TRBJ2-7	TRBV7-9
TGCAGCGTTCCGACCTCCCCGGGACTAGTGTACAATGAGCAGTTCTTC	CSVPTSPGLVYNEQFF	TRBD2	16	TRBJ2-1	TRBV29-1
TGCAGCGTTGTGGCCCCCTCCTACAATGAGCAGTTCTTC	CSVVAPSYNEQFF	-	13	TRBJ2-1	TRBV29-1
TGTGCTAGTGGTTTGGAAAGGGACAGGATGGGGTGGGGCTACACCTTC	CASGLERDRMGWGYTF	TRBD1	16	TRBJ1-2	TRBV12-5
TGTGCCAGCAGCTTCGCTGAAGCGTCCTACGAGCAGTACTTC	CASSFAEASYEQYF	-	14	TRBJ2-7	TRBV5-6
TGTGCCAGCAGTTTAAGGACAGGGGGAGAAGCTTTCTTT	CASSLRTGGEAFF	TRBD1	13	TRBJ1-1	TRBV28
TGTGCCAGCAGCCCACGAAGCGGGGGGTCTTACAATGAGCAGTTCTTC	CASSPRSGGSYNEQFF	TRBD2	16	TRBJ2-1	TRBV7-2
TGTGCCAGCAGCTTGTCGGGGACAGCCGGAATGAACACTGAAGCTTTCTTT	CASSLSGTAGMNTEAFF	TRBD1	17	TRBJ1-1	TRBV5-5
TGTGCCAGCAGCATGGGACTAGCCTGGTCGCACGAGCAGTACTTC	CASSMGLAWSHEQYF	TRBD2	15	TRBJ2-7	TRBV6-5
TGTGCCAGCAGCTTAGAACTAGCGGGGCGGTACGAGCAGTACTTC	CASSLELAGRYEQYF	TRBD2	15	TRBJ2-7	TRBV11-2
TGTGCCAGCAGCCGGTCGGGACTAGCCTCCGACAATGAGCAGTTCTTC	CASSRSGLASDNEQFF	TRBD2	16	TRBJ2-1	TRBV4-2
TGCGCCAGCAGCGGGGGGACTAGCGAGCAAGAGACCCAGTACTTC	CASSGGTSEQETQYF	TRBD2	15	TRBJ2-5	TRBV5-1
TGTGCCAGCATAGGGACAGGGGATGGCTACACCTTC	CASIGTGDGYTF	TRBD1	12	TRBJ1-2	TRBV28
TGCGCCAGCAGCCAAGGTACCGGGACTAGCAGCTACGAGCAGTACTTC	CASSQGTGTSSYEQYF	TRBD2	16	TRBJ2-7	TRBV4-3
TGTGCCAGCAGTTACACTCCGGGGAACACTGAAGCTTTCTTT	CASSYTPGNTEAFF	-	14	TRBJ1-1	TRBV6-5
TGCGCCAGCAGCCAAGAGAGGGGGCTGAACACTGAAGCTTTCTTT	CASSQERGLNTEAFF	TRBD1	15	TRBJ1-1	TRBV4-3
TGTGCCATCAGGGACAGACCTAACACCGGGGAGCTGTTTTTT	CAIRDRPNTGELFF	-	14	TRBJ2-2	TRBV10-3
TGTGCCAGTAGTAATCGAATTCAGTCTAGCAATCAGCCCCAGCATTTT	CASSNRIQSSNQPQHF	-	16	TRBJ1-5	TRBV19
TGTGCCATCAGTCCCTCAGGGGGCGAAAGGTTGGATGGCTACACCTTC	CAISPSGGERLDGYTF	TRBD1	16	TRBJ1-2	TRBV10-3
TGTGCCACCTCAACACAGGGTAACGAGCAGTACTTC	CATSTQGNEQYF	-	12	TRBJ2-7	TRBV19
TGTGCCAGCAGGCCGACTAGCGGGATTGTTGTTGAGCAGTTCTTC	CASRPTSGIVVEQFF	TRBD2	15	TRBJ2-1	TRBV14
TGTGCCAGCAGCCATCGAGGACAGGGGGAGACAGATACGCAGTATTTT	CASSHRGQGETDTQYF	TRBD1	16	TRBJ2-3	TRBV4-2
TGTGCCAGCAGCCGGGACTGGAACACTGAAGCTTTCTTT	CASSRDWNTEAFF	-	13	TRBJ1-1	TRBV7-2
TGTGCCAGCAGTCCAACAGTCCCCGGGGCCCAGTACTTC	CASSPTVPGAQYF	-	13	TRBJ2-5	TRBV28
TGTGCCAGCAGCTTTCTTAGCGGGATCACAGATACGCAGTATTTT	CASSFLSGITDTQYF	TRBD2	15	TRBJ2-3	TRBV7-9
TGTGCCAGCGGCCCACGGGGGGGAAACACTGAAGCTTTCTTT	CASGPRGGNTEAFF	-	14	TRBJ1-1	TRBV6-1